This is a list of T cell receptor beta chains from one sample in a study of T cell changes during pregnancy in multiple sclerosis. Clones were read by immunoSEQ multiplex PCR, and TCRdb kept only the in-frame ones, dropping some. The repertoire consists of 45,000 to 60,000 clones, with about 90% occurring once and the leading ten covering roughly 0.19%. The specimen was CD4+ T cells from peripheral blood mononuclear cells, collected in the second trimester of pregnancy. The receptors were gathered from a female donor with multiple sclerosis, enrolled in a pregnancy study. The CDR3 runs from the conserved cysteine through the conserved F or W. The D gene is left open where the match is weak. Rows may omit the clone size; those that give it use once, few, many or a size class.

J | size | V | D | CDR3 | DNA
TRBJ1-4 | NA | TRBV19 | TRBD1 | CASTLRQGYEKLFF | TGTGCCAGTACTCTTAGACAGGGCTATGAAAAACTGTTTTTT
TRBJ2-3 | NA | TRBV6-4 | TRBD2 | CASSADGRSTDTQYF | TGTGCCAGCAGTGCGGACGGGAGGAGCACAGATACGCAGTATTTT
TRBJ2-1 | NA | TRBV6-6 | TRBD2 | CASSTAGGNNEQFF | TGTGCCAGCAGTACAGCGGGGGGGAACAATGAGCAGTTCTTC
TRBJ2-1 | NA | TRBV6-5 | TRBD2 | CASRPGGVGNEQFF | TGTGCCAGCAGGCCGGGGGGGGTTGGTAATGAGCAGTTCTTC
TRBJ2-3 | NA | TRBV5-1 | TRBD2 | CASSSLAVGNTDTQYF | TGCGCCAGCAGTTCTCTAGCGGTAGGAAACACAGATACGCAGTATTTT
TRBJ1-2 | once | TRBV5-1 | TRBD1 | CASSSGTGYYGYTF | TGCGCCAGCAGCTCCGGGACAGGATACTATGGCTACACCTTC
TRBJ1-6 | NA | TRBV5-6 | NA | CASSLGANSPLHF | TGTGCCAGCAGCTTAGGGGCTAATTCACCCCTCCACTTT
TRBJ2-2 | NA | TRBV11-3 | NA | CASSGRGTGAGELFF | TGTGCCAGCAGCGGGCGAGGGACGGGGGCCGGGGAGCTGTTTTTT
TRBJ1-1 | NA | TRBV30 | NA | CAWSVDHSTEAFF | TGTGCCTGGAGTGTAGACCACAGCACTGAAGCTTTCTTT
TRBJ2-2 | NA | TRBV5-1 | TRBD1 | CASSLVTGGSAPGELFF | TGCGCCAGCAGCTTGGTAACAGGGGGCTCTGCGCCCGGGGAGCTGTTTTTT
TRBJ2-7 | NA | TRBV29-1 | TRBD1 | CSANVHSGQGYEQYF | TGCAGCGCTAACGTACACTCGGGACAGGGATACGAGCAGTACTTC
TRBJ2-5 | NA | TRBV6-1 | TRBD1 | CASSDQGANKETQYF | TGTGCCAGCAGTGATCAGGGGGCGAATAAGGAGACCCAGTACTTC
TRBJ2-6 | NA | TRBV14 | NA | CASSHPRTELTSGANVLTF | TGTGCCAGCAGCCACCCAAGGACAGAACTTACCTCTGGGGCCAACGTCCTGACTTTC
TRBJ1-1 | NA | TRBV30 | TRBD1 | CAWRTGRGNTEAFF | TGTGCCTGGAGGACAGGGCGAGGGAACACTGAAGCTTTCTTT
TRBJ2-3 | few | TRBV2 | NA | CASSEARSSTDTQYF | TGTGCCAGCAGTGAAGCGCGTTCTAGCACAGATACGCAGTATTTT
TRBJ2-7 | NA | TRBV9 | NA | CASSPLAESYEQYF | TGTGCCAGCAGCCCCTTAGCGGAATCCTACGAGCAGTACTTC
TRBJ2-7 | NA | TRBV19 | TRBD2 | CASSASGSSYEQYF | TGTGCCAGTAGTGCTAGCGGGAGCTCCTACGAGCAGTACTTC
TRBJ2-4 | NA | TRBV7-2 | NA | CASSLLGPAENIQYF | TGTGCCAGCAGCTTACTTGGGCCGGCTGAAAACATTCAGTACTTC
TRBJ1-1 | NA | TRBV6-5 | NA | CASSYSGNEAFF | TGTGCCAGCAGTTACTCCGGGAATGAAGCTTTCTTT
TRBJ2-1 | NA | TRBV29-1 | TRBD2 | CSVLPPSGGPNLYNEQFF | TGCAGCGTCCTCCCACCTAGCGGGGGACCTAATCTTTACAATGAGCAGTTCTTC
TRBJ2-2 | NA | TRBV5-1 | TRBD2 | CASSFWSRGSSSDTGELFF | TGCGCCAGCAGCTTTTGGAGTCGCGGGAGTTCAAGTGACACCGGGGAGCTGTTTTTT
TRBJ1-2 | NA | TRBV6-6 | NA | CASRDPGGSGYTF | TGTGCCAGCAGGGACCCGGGGGGTAGTGGCTACACCTTC
TRBJ1-5 | few | TRBV6-5 | NA | CASRRGGSQPQHF | TGTGCCAGCAGAAGGGGTGGCAGTCAGCCCCAGCATTTT
TRBJ2-3 | NA | TRBV7-8 | NA | CASSPSNTDTQYF | TGTGCCAGCAGCCCGAGTAACACAGATACGCAGTATTTT
TRBJ1-5 | NA | TRBV30 | TRBD1 | CAWSAGTGNQPQHF | TGTGCCTGGAGCGCCGGGACAGGGAATCAGCCCCAGCATTTT
TRBJ1-2 | NA | TRBV19 | NA | CASSIVAAGFYGYTF | TGTGCCAGTAGTATAGTGGCGGCCGGATTCTATGGCTACACCTTC
TRBJ1-1 | NA | TRBV27 | TRBD1 | CASSLSRWTGKESEAFF | TGTGCCAGCAGTTTATCGAGGTGGACAGGGAAAGAATCTGAAGCTTTCTTT
TRBJ2-3 | NA | TRBV19 | NA | CASSKGGMGTDTQYF | TGTGCCAGTAGTAAGGGCGGGATGGGCACAGATACGCAGTATTTT